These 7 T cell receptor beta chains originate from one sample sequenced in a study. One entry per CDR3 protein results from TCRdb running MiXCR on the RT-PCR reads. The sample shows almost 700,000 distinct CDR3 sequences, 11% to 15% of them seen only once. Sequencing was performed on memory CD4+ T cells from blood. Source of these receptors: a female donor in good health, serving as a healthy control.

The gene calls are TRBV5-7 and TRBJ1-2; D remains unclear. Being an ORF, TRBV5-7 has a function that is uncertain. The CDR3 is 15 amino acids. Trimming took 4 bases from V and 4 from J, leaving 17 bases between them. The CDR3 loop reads CASSLVQNGSYGYTF. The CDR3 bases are TGTGCCAGCAGCCTTGTCCAGAACGGTAGCTATGGCTACACCTTC.

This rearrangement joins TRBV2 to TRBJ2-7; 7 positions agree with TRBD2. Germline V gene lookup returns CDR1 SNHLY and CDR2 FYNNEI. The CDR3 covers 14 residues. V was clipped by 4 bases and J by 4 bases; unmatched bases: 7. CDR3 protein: CASSVSSGRYEQYF. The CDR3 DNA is TGTGCCAGCAGTGTGAGTAGCGGGCGTTACGAGCAGTACTTC.

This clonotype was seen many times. The CDR3 loop is CSAVRRGNYGYTF. The CDR3 nucleotides read TGCAGTGCCGTTAGGCGGGGAAACTATGGCTACACCTTC. The rearrangement links TRBV20-1 to TRBJ1-2; D call uncertain. V was pared by 6 bases and J by 2 bases, with 13 bases between. Germline V gene data show CDR1 as DFQATT and CDR2 as SNEGSKA (reference sequence). This CDR3 contains 13 residues.

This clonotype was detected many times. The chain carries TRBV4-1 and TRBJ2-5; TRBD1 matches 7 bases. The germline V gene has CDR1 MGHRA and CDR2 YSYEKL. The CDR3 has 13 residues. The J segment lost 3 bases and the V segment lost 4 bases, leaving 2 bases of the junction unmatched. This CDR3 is CASSRDSKETQYF. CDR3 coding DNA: TGCGCCAGCAGCCGGGACAGTAAAGAGACCCAGTACTTC.

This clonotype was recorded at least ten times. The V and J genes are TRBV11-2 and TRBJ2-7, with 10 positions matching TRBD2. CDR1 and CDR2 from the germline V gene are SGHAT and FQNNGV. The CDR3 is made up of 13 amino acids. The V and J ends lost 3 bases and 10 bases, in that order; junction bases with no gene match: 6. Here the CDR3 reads CASSLASGSVQYF. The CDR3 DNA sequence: TGTGCCAGCAGCTTGGCTAGCGGGAGCGTACAGTACTTC.

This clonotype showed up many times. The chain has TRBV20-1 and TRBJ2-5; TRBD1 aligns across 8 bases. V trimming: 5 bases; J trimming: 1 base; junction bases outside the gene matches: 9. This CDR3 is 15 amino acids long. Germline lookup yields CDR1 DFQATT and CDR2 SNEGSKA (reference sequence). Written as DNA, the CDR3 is TGCAGTGCTGCTCCGAGGACAGGGCTCCAAGAGACCCAGTACTTC. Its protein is CSAAPRTGLQETQYF.

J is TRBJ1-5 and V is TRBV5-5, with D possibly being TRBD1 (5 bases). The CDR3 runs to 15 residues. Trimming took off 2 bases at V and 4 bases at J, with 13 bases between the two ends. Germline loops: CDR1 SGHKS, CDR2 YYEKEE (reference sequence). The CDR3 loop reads CASSLSKQENQPQHF. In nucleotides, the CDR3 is TGTGCCAGCAGCTTATCGAAACAGGAAAATCAGCCCCAGCATTTT.